Listed here are 6 T cell receptor beta chains from one sample, sequenced in a study of lymphopenia after photon versus proton radiotherapy. Generated by immunoSEQ multiplex PCR, the TCRdb table keeps only in-frame clones and is missing some. This table has 7,500 to 9,500 clones, more than 85% appearing once. This specimen consisted of peripheral blood, obtained from a patient treated with photon-based radiotherapy. The receptors stem from a woman between 65 and 79 years old with pancreatic cancer.

V gene TRBV5-5 combines with J gene TRBJ1-1; D unclear. The CDR3 sequence is 12 residues long. Per germline, CDR1 SGHKS and CDR2 YYEKEE (reference sequence). The V and J ends lost 4 bases and 4 bases respectively, with 8 bases between them. CDR3 DNA sequence: TGTGCCAGCAGCGCTGCAGGCACTGAAGCTTTCTTT. It translates to CASSAAGTEAFF.

The CDR3 DNA reads TGTGCCAGTAGTCGGGCCCTCTCTGGGAAAGAGACCCAGTACTTC. Amino acid sequence: CASSRALSGKETQYF. The chain joins TRBV19 to TRBJ2-5, with D uncertain. The germline V gene has CDR1 LNHDA and CDR2 SQIVND (reference sequence). This CDR3 spans 15 amino acids. V was trimmed by 5 bases and J by 3 bases, leaving 16 bases between them.

The chain uses TRBV11-2 and TRBJ2-2; a weak D match, TRBD2 (5 bases). The germline V and J ends were trimmed by 3 bases and 0 bases, with 20 bases remaining between them. Per the germline V gene, CDR1 is SGHAT and CDR2 is FQNNGV. CDR3 length equals 19 residues. The CDR3 spells CASSLYLARRAANTGELFF. CDR3 DNA sequence: TGTGCCAGCAGCTTGTACCTAGCAAGGCGTGCCGCGAACACCGGGGAGCTGTTTTTT.

J is TRBJ2-3 and V is TRBV9; D uncertain. V lost 5 bases, J lost 6 bases, and 10 bases lay in between. Germline CDR1 reads SGDLS; CDR2 reads YYNGEE. There are 12 residues in the CDR3. The CDR3: CASSIFSDTQYF. DNA for the CDR3: TGTGCCAGCAGTATATTTTCCGATACGCAGTATTTT.

This chain connects TRBV5-5 to TRBJ1-2; 7 bases match TRBD1. CDR1 is SGHKS and CDR2 is YYEKEE in the germline V gene (reference sequence). The CDR3 spans 15 residues. V was clipped by 0 bases and J by 8 bases; unmatched bases: 10. CDR3 sequence (DNA): TGTGCCAGCAGCTTGGCCCGGGGCCAGGGGGACGGCTACACCTTC. This codes for CASSLARGQGDGYTF.

A few counts support this clone. The chain has TRBV10-3 and TRBJ1-1; 7 bases fit TRBD1. V dropped 7 bases and J dropped 5; count of bases not matched to a gene: 13. Germline loops: CDR1 ENHRY, CDR2 SYGVKD. CDR3 length: 15 amino acids. Written as DNA, the CDR3 is TGTGCCATCAAGTACCGGGACAGTGCTGAAACTGAAGCTTTCTTT. Protein sequence: CAIKYRDSAETEAFF.